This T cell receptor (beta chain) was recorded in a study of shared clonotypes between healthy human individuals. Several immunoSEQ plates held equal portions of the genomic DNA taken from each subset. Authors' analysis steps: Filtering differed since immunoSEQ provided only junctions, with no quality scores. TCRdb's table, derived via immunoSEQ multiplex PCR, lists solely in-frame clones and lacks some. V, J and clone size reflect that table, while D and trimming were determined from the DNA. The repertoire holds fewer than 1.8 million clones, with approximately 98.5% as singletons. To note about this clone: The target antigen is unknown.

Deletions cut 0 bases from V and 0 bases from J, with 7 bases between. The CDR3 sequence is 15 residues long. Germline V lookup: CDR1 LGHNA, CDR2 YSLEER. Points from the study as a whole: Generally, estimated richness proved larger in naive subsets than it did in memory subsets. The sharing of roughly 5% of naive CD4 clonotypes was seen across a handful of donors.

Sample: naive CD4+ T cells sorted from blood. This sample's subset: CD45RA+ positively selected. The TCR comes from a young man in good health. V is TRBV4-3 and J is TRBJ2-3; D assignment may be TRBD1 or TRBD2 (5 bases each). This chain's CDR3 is CASSQEGTSTDTQYF. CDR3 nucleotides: TGCGCCAGCAGCCAAGAGGGGACCAGCACAGATACGCAGTATTTT.